A single sample gave rise to the 16 T cell receptor beta chains below, sequenced in a study of vaccination and CD4 T cells after COVID-19. From the PCR reads, TCRdb called clonotypes with MiXCR, one entry per CDR3 protein. The table has 25,000 to 35,000 distinct CDR3 sequences, roughly 50% seen once. Time point denoted: late sampling 161 to 241 days after vaccination in three convalescent patients. This sample comprised CD4+ T cells from blood, obtained about 7 months after SARS-CoV-2 vaccination. These receptors were obtained from a human donor who had recovered from COVID-19.

The chain uses TRBV19 and TRBJ1-1; D is perhaps TRBD1 (5 bases). Trimming took off 10 bases at V and 1 base at J, with 10 bases between the two ends. Germline V CDR1 and CDR2: LNHDA, SQIVND (reference sequence). CDR3 length: 12 amino acids. The chain's CDR3 is CATSQGNTEAFF. As DNA, the CDR3 is TGTGCCACCTCCCAGGGGAACACTGAAGCTTTCTTT.

The rearrangement joins TRBV28 to TRBJ2-7, with 10 bases identical to TRBD2. The V gene's germline CDR1 is MDHEN and CDR2 SYDVKM. The CDR3 extends over 16 amino acids. V shed 2 bases, J shed 1 base, and the junction held 5 bases outside the gene matches. CDR3 amino acids: CASSLGPSGSSYEQYF. The CDR3 nucleotides read TGTGCCAGCAGTTTAGGTCCTAGCGGGAGTTCCTACGAGCAGTACTTC.

Worth noting for this clonotype: At one end the junction does not follow the germline gene, possibly because of a read error. V usage is TRBV20-1 and J usage is TRBJ1-6, with D possibly matching TRBD1 (5 bases). The CDR3 runs to 13 residues. The V gene's germline CDR1 is DFQATT and CDR2 SNEGSKA (reference sequence). CDR3 in DNA: TGCAGTGCCAGAGACAGCGTAGATTCACCCCTCCACTTT. Translation: CSARDSVDSPLHF.

The chain recombines TRBV28 with TRBJ2-2; no definite D call. The germline V gene has CDR1 MDHEN and CDR2 SYDVKM. Trimming removed 3 bases from V and 4 bases from J, with 12 bases in between. CDR3 length: 15 amino acids. The CDR3 region has the DNA TGTGCCAGCAGTTTCCCCCGAGACTTCACCGGGGAGCTGTTTTTT. It specifies CASSFPRDFTGELFF.

The gene calls are TRBV6-5 and TRBJ2-1; tentative D call: TRBD1 (5 bases). The germline V gene has CDR1 MNHEY and CDR2 SVGAGI. Trimming pared 4 bases from V and 5 bases from J, leaving 18 bases between. The CDR3 is 16 amino acids. CDR3 protein: CASSSHKGQGNNEQFF. The CDR3 DNA follows: TGTGCCAGCAGTTCTCATAAGGGCCAGGGAAACAATGAGCAGTTCTTC.

The rearrangement links TRBV20-1 to TRBJ1-5; TRBD1 matches at 8 bases. Germline V gene sequence: CDR1 DFQATT, CDR2 SNEGSKA (reference sequence). The CDR3 spans 17 residues. With V trimmed by 0 bases and J by 0 bases, 7 bases remained unmatched. For the CDR3, the DNA is TGCAGTGCTAGAGAAAACAGGGGGTTCTATAGCAATCAGCCCCAGCATTTT. This encodes CSARENRGFYSNQPQHF.

This clonotype turned up a few times. The genes are TRBV20-1 and TRBJ1-1, with 7 bases aligning to TRBD1. V was pared by 3 bases and J by 1 base, with 2 bases of the junction left unmatched. This CDR3 region has 13 residues. Germline V CDR1 and CDR2: DFQATT, SNEGSKA (reference sequence). The CDR3, as DNA: TGCAGTGCTAGGCGGGACAGGAACACTGAAGCTTTCTTT. It yields the protein CSARRDRNTEAFF.

V and J are TRBV6-1 and TRBJ1-6, with 9 positions matching TRBD1. CDR3 length: 14 residues. Germline V gene sequence: CDR1 MNHNS, CDR2 SASEGT. V was pared by 8 bases and J by 8 bases, with 7 bases of the junction left unmatched. CDR3 region: CASWPDRGYSPLHF. CDR3 nucleotide sequence: TGTGCCAGCTGGCCGGACAGGGGCTATTCACCCCTCCACTTT.

This chain uses TRBV25-1 with TRBJ1-2; 10 bases fit TRBD1. The CDR3 runs 15 residues. V trimming: 3 bases; J trimming: 4 bases; junction bases outside the gene matches: 5. Germline values: CDR1 MGHDK, CDR2 SYGVNS. The chain's CDR3 is CASSDSGTGVYGYTF. The CDR3 region has the DNA TGTGCCAGCAGTGACTCCGGGACAGGGGTCTATGGCTACACCTTC.

This clonotype has more than one count but fewer than ten. The rearrangement uses TRBV28 and TRBJ1-2; no definite D call. The CDR3 runs 13 residues. In germline, CDR1 is MDHEN, CDR2 SYDVKM. V was pared by 2 bases and J by 4 bases, with 8 bases between. For the CDR3, the DNA is TGTGCCAGCAGTTTAGGCCCCCCCTATGGCTACACCTTC. Its protein product is CASSLGPPYGYTF.

Only one count was recorded for this clonotype. V usage is TRBV28 and J usage is TRBJ1-2, with 8 bases fitting TRBD1. V was pared by 3 bases and J by 7 bases, with 4 bases of the junction left unmatched. This CDR3 region has 13 residues. Germline V CDR1 and CDR2: MDHEN, SYDVKM. DNA for the CDR3: TGTGCCAGCAGTTTGACAGGGGCCGCTGGCTACACCTTC. It translates to CASSLTGAAGYTF.

V gene TRBV20-1 combines with J gene TRBJ2-7; 7 nucleotides agree with TRBD1. This CDR3 has 14 amino acids. J lost 2 bases, V lost 2 bases, and 6 bases had no gene match. The V gene's germline CDR1 is DFQATT and CDR2 SNEGSKA (reference sequence). The CDR3 nucleotides are TGCAGTGCTAGAAGGAGGACAGGACCCTACGAGCAGTACTTC. Translation gives CSARRRTGPYEQYF.

The chain combines TRBV5-1 with TRBJ2-7, with 9 nucleotides matching TRBD1. The CDR3 is 15 amino acids. V lost 4 bases and J lost 6; bases outside the gene matches: 11. The germline gives CDR1 SGHRS, CDR2 YFSETQ. The CDR3 DNA reads TGCGCCAGCAGCCCCGAAGTAGGACAGGGGTTCGAGCAGTACTTC. This sequence encodes CASSPEVGQGFEQYF.

The chain is built from TRBV7-3 and TRBJ2-2; TRBD2 aligns across 13 bases. The CDR3 totals 17 residues. J was trimmed by 4 bases and V by 5 bases; bases with no gene match: 7. The germline gives CDR1 SGHTA, CDR2 FQGTGA. This CDR3 is CASSPRTSGSSTGELFF. The CDR3 DNA sequence: TGTGCCAGCAGCCCCCGGACTAGCGGGAGCAGCACCGGGGAGCTGTTTTTT.

The chain is built from TRBV20-1 and TRBJ2-5; TRBD1 matches at 9 bases. This CDR3 is built from 15 residues. With V trimmed by 0 bases and J by 5 bases, 7 bases remained unmatched. Germline CDR1 and CDR2: DFQATT and SNEGSKA (reference sequence). In nucleotides, the CDR3 is TGCAGTGCTAGAGATCCAACAGGGGGCGGGGAGACCCAGTACTTC. It encodes CSARDPTGGGETQYF.

V gene TRBV7-9 combines with J gene TRBJ2-1; 7 bases agree with TRBD2. From germline, CDR1 is SEHNR and CDR2 FQNEAQ (reference sequence). The V gene end was trimmed by 6 bases and the J gene end by 5 bases; junction bases not matched to a gene: 13. The CDR3 is 16 amino acids. The CDR3 bases are TGTGCCAGCAGTTCCTGGACTAGAAGTCAAAACAATGAGCAGTTCTTC. Translation: CASSSWTRSQNNEQFF.